These 7 T cell receptor beta chains were sequenced from one sample in a study of response to subunit inactivated influenza vaccine. TCRdb reprocessed the RT-PCR reads via MiXCR and lists one record per CDR3 protein. Among more than 550,000 distinct CDR3 sequences, over 9.5% were seen once, and the ten largest hold roughly 10%. This material consisted of PBMCs from blood, taken on the day of vaccination. These receptors were collected from a middle-aged man who received an inactivated influenza vaccine.

V usage is TRBV7-9 and J usage is TRBJ2-3; 8 positions match TRBD2. This CDR3 is built from 16 residues. The germline gives CDR1 SEHNR, CDR2 FQNEAQ (reference sequence). Trimming removed 5 bases from V and 4 bases from J; junction bases left unmatched: 11. This chain's CDR3 is CASSAGGGRNSDTQYF. For the CDR3, the DNA is TGTGCCAGCAGCGCCGGGGGCGGGAGGAACTCAGATACGCAGTATTTT.

This clonotype was found many times. The chain couples TRBV28 to TRBJ2-4, with D possibly matching TRBD1 (6 bases). Per the germline V gene, CDR1 is MDHEN and CDR2 is SYDVKM. V was shortened by 2 bases and J by 0 bases, with 11 bases between the two germline ends. The CDR3 has 16 residues. CDR3 coding DNA: TGTGCCAGCAGTTTAGCAGGGGAGATAGCCAAAAACATTCAGTACTTC. Protein: CASSLAGEIAKNIQYF.

This clonotype came up a few times. The genes are TRBV12-3 or TRBV12-4 and TRBJ2-7; 8 bases map to TRBD2. V lost 8 bases to trimming and J lost 2 bases; unmatched junction nucleotides: 8. The CDR3 covers 14 residues. The chain's CDR3 is CASSPAGGPYEQYF. CDR3 nucleotides: TGTGCCAGCTCTCCGGCGGGGGGCCCCTACGAGCAGTACTTC.

This clonotype was seen a single time. The chain joins TRBV29-1 to TRBJ2-7; D might be TRBD2 (5 bases). CDR3 size: 13 residues. V gave up 6 bases and J gave up 0 bases, with 12 bases separating them. Per germline, CDR1 SQVTM and CDR2 ANQGSEA. The CDR3 spells CSVRGLTSYEQYF. The CDR3 DNA follows: TGCAGCGTCCGAGGACTGACCTCCTACGAGCAGTACTTC.

A few counts support this clonotype. This chain links TRBV12-3 or TRBV12-4 with TRBJ2-7, with 9 bases that match TRBD1. CDR3 length: 14 residues. The J segment lost 6 bases and the V segment lost 8 bases, leaving 11 bases of the junction unmatched. The CDR3 region has the DNA TGTGCCAGCCAACGTAGACAGGGGGTAGGCGAGCAGTACTTC. This sequence encodes CASQRRQGVGEQYF.

This clonotype was seen many times. V is TRBV9 and J is TRBJ2-3; tentatively, D is TRBD2 (5 bases). V gave up 4 bases and J gave up 6 bases, with 9 bases separating them. Germline assignment: CDR1 SGDLS and CDR2 YYNGEE. The CDR3 runs 12 residues. The CDR3 reads CASSSPGDTQYF. CDR3 coding DNA: TGTGCCAGCAGCTCCCCGGGGGATACGCAGTATTTT.

This clonotype was seen ten or more times. The junction shows a germline mismatch at one end, possibly a read error. The chain uses TRBV4-3 and TRBJ2-2; 7 bases are a match to TRBD1. The V gene's germline CDR1 is LGHNA and CDR2 YSLEER. CDR3 length: 16 residues. The CDR3 reads CASSKDRVLNTGELFF. The CDR3 nucleotides read TGCGCCAGCAGCAAAGACAGGGTCCTGAACACCGGGGAGCTGTTTTTT.